This T cell receptor beta chain was observed in a study of cytomegalovirus exposure and HLA in healthy donors. A multiplex PCR was run with 60 Vbeta primers and 13 Jbeta primers. Clones were read by immunoSEQ multiplex PCR, and TCRdb kept only the in-frame ones, dropping some. The table shows around 150,000 clones, with about 80% occurring only once. Study results and limitations: Sequences of the TCR beta chain were said to predict the HLA-A and HLA-B alleles of most subjects accurately. Across donors, most TCRs were seen rarely, yet some public ones were widespread. In a later analysis, TCR beta V- and J-gene trimming showed a link to a missense DCLRE1C variant.

J gave up 5 bases and V 0 bases, and 5 bases lay outside the gene matches. The CDR3 has 16 amino acids. Germline CDR1 reads SGHNT; CDR2 reads YYREEE (reference sequence). As regards this clone: Its cognate antigen is unknown.

This chain links TRBV5-4 with TRBJ2-5; 12 bases agree with TRBD1. Sequenced material: PBMCs. This TCR came from a girl under 18 in good health and CMV-seropositive. The CDR3 loop is CASSLAGTGGRETQYF. CDR3 coding DNA: TGTGCCAGCAGCTTGGCCGGGACAGGGGGCAGGGAGACCCAGTACTTC.